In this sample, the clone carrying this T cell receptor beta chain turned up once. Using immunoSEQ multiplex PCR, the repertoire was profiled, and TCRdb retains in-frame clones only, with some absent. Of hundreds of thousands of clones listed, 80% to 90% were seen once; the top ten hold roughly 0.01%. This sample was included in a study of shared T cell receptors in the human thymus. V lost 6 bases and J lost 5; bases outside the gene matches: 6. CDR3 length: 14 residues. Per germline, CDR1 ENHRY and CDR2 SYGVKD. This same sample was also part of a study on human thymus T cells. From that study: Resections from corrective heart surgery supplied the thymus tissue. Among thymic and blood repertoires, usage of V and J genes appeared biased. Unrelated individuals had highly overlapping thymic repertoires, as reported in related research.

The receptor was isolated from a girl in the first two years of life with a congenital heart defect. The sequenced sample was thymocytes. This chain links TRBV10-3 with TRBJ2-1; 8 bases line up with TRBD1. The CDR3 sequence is CAIRETGVDNEQFF. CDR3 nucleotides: TGTGCCATCAGAGAGACAGGGGTGGACAATGAGCAGTTCTTC.